This T cell receptor (beta chain) comes out of a study of T-cell memory formation after mild COVID-19. Study in general: The study found TCR clusters largely donor specific. The study's findings and limits: Mainly in CM and EM were contracting CD4+ clones; CD8+ were in EMRA.

This CDR3 spans 13 amino acids. The germline V gene encodes CDR1 SNHLY and CDR2 FYNNEI. Trimming at V came to 6 bases and at J to 5 bases, leaving 3 bases not matched to a gene. A word on this clonotype: Its antigen remains unknown. This may come from a read error, since a much larger clone is one base off.

Barcoded TCR alpha and TCR beta cDNA libraries with UMIs came from 5'RACE using constant-segment primers. TCRdb re-derived calls from the 5' RACE reads in MiXCR, one entry per CDR3 protein. The table shows roughly 610,000 distinct CDR3 sequences, with 15% to 20% occurring only once. The chain links TRBV2 to TRBJ2-7; TRBD2 matches 11 bases. This clonotype was sampled from an adult woman who had mild COVID-19 (a few samples of this study predate the infection). Cell type and time point are not known. Sequenced input: PBMCs or a T cell subset sorted from them (not recorded which). The CDR3 spells CASRLAGGNEQYF. Here the CDR3 DNA reads TGTGCCAGCAGATTAGCGGGAGGGAACGAGCAGTACTTC.